This TCR beta chain stems from a study of blood T cell repertoires in COVID-19. For the study at large: The origin of the acute and convalescent COVID-19 samples was the United States, Italy and Spain. From T cells, B-cell-depleted T cells, or PBMCs came the material, which was cDNA or gDNA.

Authors' analysis steps: Reference gene primer amplification yielded estimated nucleated cell counts. Method: immunoSEQ multiplex PCR; TCRdb's copy keeps in-frame clones and lacks some. The V and J calls and the clone size are those of that table, but D and trimming were determined from the DNA. The data show around 100,000 clones, approximately 84% seen once. CDR3 length: 15 residues. CDR1 and CDR2 (germline): MDHEN, SYDVKM. The V and J ends lost 6 bases and 6 bases respectively, with 17 bases between them. The sequenced sample was peripheral blood. The sequence came from a human donor in a cohort sampled during active COVID-19. V and J are TRBV28 and TRBJ2-2; D is perhaps TRBD2 (7 bases). CDR3 region: CASSLPGAGAGELFF. The CDR3 nucleotides are TGTGCCAGCAGCTTACCGGGGGCGGGGGCCGGGGAGCTGTTTTTT. Looking up the rest from reference TRBV28 and TRBJ2-2 gives the full variable domain: DVKVTQSSRYLVKRTGEKVFLECVQDMDHENMFWYRQDPGLGLRLIYFSYDVKMKEKGDIPEGYSVSREKKERFSLILESASTNQTSMYLCASSLPGAGAGELFFGEGSRLTVL.